The sample holds a few counts of the clone carrying this T cell receptor (beta chain). Antigen specificity is unknown. The data were taken from a study of T-cell memory formation after mild COVID-19. From germline, CDR1 is SQVTM and CDR2 ANQGSEA. V was cut by 2 bases and J by 6 bases, with 9 bases left in between. The CDR3 is made up of 12 amino acids. TCRdb independently ran MiXCR on the 5' RACE reads; one entry per CDR3 protein. Here the sample spans about 400,000 distinct CDR3 sequences, about a quarter being singletons. Study-wide findings and caveats: There were some responding clones in pre-infection memory, which suggested that cross-reactive memory had joined.

Sample: PBMCs or a T cell subset sorted from them (not recorded which). The receptor comes from an adult woman who had mild COVID-19 (a few samples of this study predate the infection). Cell type and time point are not known. The V and J genes are TRBV29-1 and TRBJ2-3; D ambiguous. The CDR3: CSVELGLDTQYF. CDR3 coding DNA: TGCAGCGTTGAACTGGGGTTGGATACGCAGTATTTT.